Included here is one T cell receptor (beta chain) sequence, with context. Its antigen is not identified. The CDR3 spans 16 residues. From germline, CDR1 is MNHNY and CDR2 SVGAGI (reference sequence). The V and J ends lost 6 bases and 2 bases, in that order; junction bases with no gene match: 7. This record belongs to a study of cytomegalovirus exposure and HLA in healthy donors. As for the study in general: As released early, the data held about 85 million unique TCRs from HLA-typed donors. General observations from the study: Later on, an analysis tied 15,000 to 20,000 TCR beta sequences to HLA alleles at 0.05 false discovery rate. Some V segments, TRBV6-2 and TRBV6-3 among them, were indistinguishable and were therefore excluded.

This PCR relied on a set of 60 Vbeta primers and 13 Jbeta primers. Data came from immunoSEQ multiplex PCR; TCRdb stores just in-frame clones and leaves some out. The sample gives about 59,000 clones, roughly 83% of which show up once; more than 1.5% is in the top ten. The chain has TRBV6-6 and TRBJ1-5, with 10 bases matching TRBD1. This receptor was taken from a human donor in good health. The specimen sequenced was PBMCs. CDR3 region: CASRDNGQGGNQPQHF. CDR3 in DNA: TGTGCCAGCAGGGACAACGGACAGGGGGGCAATCAGCCCCAGCATTTT.